What follows are 25 T cell receptor beta chains derived from one specimen sequenced in a study of CD8 T cells in Susac syndrome. Reverse transcription of roughly 0.5 to 1 ug RNA used random hexamers. TCRdb processed the immunoSEQ multiplex PCR reads anew with MiXCR; each CDR3 protein has one entry. Here the sample spans approximately 160,000 distinct CDR3 sequences, around 90% being singletons. Sequencing was done on a sample of CD4+ T cells from PBMCs. The receptors derive from a human donor in good health.

This clonotype was counted once. The CDR3 here is CASSYSRDTIYEQYF. The CDR3 region has the DNA TGTGCCAGCAGTTACTCAAGGGACACAATCTACGAGCAGTACTTC. The chain is built from TRBV6-6 and TRBJ2-7; possibly TRBD1 for D (6 bases). The germline V and J ends were trimmed by 0 bases and 3 bases, with 12 bases remaining between them. Germline V gene sequence: CDR1 MNHNY, CDR2 SVGAGI (reference sequence). The CDR3 has 15 amino acids.

This clonotype is a singleton in its sample. This chain uses TRBV19 with TRBJ2-1; no firm D call. The V gene lost 9 bases and the J gene lost 0 bases, with 15 bases spanning the gap. Germline V gives CDR1 LNHDA, CDR2 SQIVND (reference sequence). The CDR3 totals 15 residues. The CDR3 region is CASKVTKDSYNEQFF. In DNA, the CDR3 is TGTGCCAGCAAAGTCACAAAGGACTCCTACAATGAGCAGTTCTTC.

This clonotype has only one observation. The rearrangement uses TRBV6-1 and TRBJ2-5, with 8 nucleotides matching TRBD2. CDR1 and CDR2 from the germline V gene are MNHNS and SASEGT. Trimming took 6 bases from V and 0 from J; bases not matched to a gene: 9. The CDR3 covers 16 residues. The CDR3 DNA follows: TGTGCCAGCAGCCTAGATGCGGGAGGAAACCAAGAGACCCAGTACTTC. It yields the protein CASSLDAGGNQETQYF.

V and J are TRBV29-1 and TRBJ2-1, with 12 bases aligning to TRBD2. The junction had 7 bases not matched to a gene; V was cut back by 3 bases and J by 10 bases. Per the germline V gene, CDR1 is SQVTM and CDR2 is ANQGSEA. The CDR3 covers 14 residues. The CDR3 is CSVDRTSGMREQFF. CDR3 nucleotide sequence: TGCAGCGTTGATCGGACTAGCGGGATGCGCGAGCAGTTCTTC.

The chain employs TRBV19 and TRBJ1-5, with 10 bases identical to TRBD1. Germline CDR1 LNHDA, CDR2 SQIVND (reference sequence). The ends lost 6 bases at V and 6 bases at J; junction bases unmatched: 11. The CDR3 extends over 16 amino acids. This CDR3 is CASSRGQGRMSQPQHF. CDR3 sequence (DNA): TGTGCCAGTAGCCGGGGACAGGGGCGAATGTCTCAGCCCCAGCATTTT.

This clonotype was observed once. V is TRBV2 and J is TRBJ2-7; 7 bases agree with TRBD2. Germline lookup yields CDR1 SNHLY and CDR2 FYNNEI. V was clipped by 1 base and J by 3 bases; unmatched bases: 3. The CDR3 extends over 14 amino acids. The CDR3 coding sequence is TGTGCCAGCAGTGAAGGGACTAGAGGCTACGAGCAGTACTTC. Translated, it gives CASSEGTRGYEQYF. The full variable domain, with the rest looked up from reference TRBV2 and TRBJ2-7, is EPEVTQTPSHQVTQMGQEVILRCVPISNHLYFYWYRQILGQKVEFLVSFYNNEISEKSEIFDDQFSVERPDGSNFTLKIRSTKLEDSAMYFCASSEGTRGYEQYFGPGTRLTVT.

J is TRBJ1-5 and V is TRBV7-9; 7 bases are a match to TRBD1. Per the germline V gene, CDR1 is SEHNR and CDR2 is FQNEAQ (reference sequence). The V segment lost 2 bases and the J segment 3 bases; nucleotides outside the gene matches: 4. There are 15 residues in the CDR3. The CDR3 protein is CASSLFGTDNQPQHF. The CDR3 DNA reads as TGTGCCAGCAGCTTATTCGGGACAGACAATCAGCCCCAGCATTTT.

The chain links TRBV5-4 to TRBJ2-7; 7 bases are shared with TRBD2. The CDR3 is made up of 14 amino acids. The germline V gene encodes CDR1 SGHNT and CDR2 YYREEE (reference sequence). Trimming took 4 bases from V and 5 from J; bases not matched to a gene: 9. The CDR3 coding sequence is TGTGCCAGCAGCAACCGACTAGCTCCCAACGAGCAGTACTTC. This gives the protein CASSNRLAPNEQYF.

The V gene is TRBV5-1, the J gene TRBJ2-1; 11 positions agree with TRBD2. V dropped 0 bases and J dropped 6; count of bases not matched to a gene: 5. This CDR3 has 16 residues. Germline V CDR1 and CDR2: SGHRS, YFSETQ. The CDR3 coding sequence is TGCGCCAGCAGCTTGGGTAATAGCGGGGGGGCCAATGAGCAGTTCTTC. Protein: CASSLGNSGGANEQFF.

This chain connects TRBV6-2 or TRBV6-3 to TRBJ2-7, with D perhaps matching TRBD2 (5 bases). With 0 bases removed from V and 2 bases from J, the gap between germline ends came to 8 bases. The CDR3 is 14 residues long. Germline-derived CDR1 and CDR2 are MNHEY and SVGEGT. The CDR3 sequence is CASSYSPLAYEQYF. In nucleotides, the CDR3 is TGTGCCAGCAGTTACTCGCCACTAGCCTACGAGCAGTACTTC.

V is TRBV4-1 and J is TRBJ2-7; 7 bases line up with TRBD1. Germline CDR1 is MGHRA and CDR2 is YSYEKL. J lost 2 bases, V lost 1 base, and 5 bases had no gene match. CDR3 length: 15 amino acids. This chain's CDR3 is CASSQVPGGTYEQYF. CDR3 nucleotide sequence: TGCGCCAGCAGCCAAGTGCCAGGGGGAACCTACGAGCAGTACTTC.

This sequence joins TRBV29-1 and TRBJ2-5, with D possibly being TRBD2 (6 bases). CDR3 length: 16 residues. The ends were cut back, 5 bases at V and 4 bases at J, with 23 bases in the middle. CDR1 and CDR2 (germline): SQVTM, ANQGSEA. CDR3 residues: CSVLEIADYLGETQYF. The CDR3 DNA is TGCAGCGTTCTGGAAATAGCGGACTACCTGGGAGAGACCCAGTACTTC.

The rearrangement links TRBV7-2 to TRBJ1-5; no definite D call. Germline CDR1 is SGHTA and CDR2 is FQGNSA. The germline V and J ends were trimmed by 5 bases and 0 bases, with 11 bases remaining between them. The CDR3 runs 15 residues. CDR3 in amino acids: CASSRWADSNQPQHF. The DNA of the CDR3 is TGTGCCAGCAGCCGCTGGGCGGATAGCAATCAGCCCCAGCATTTT.

V usage is TRBV19 and J usage is TRBJ2-1, with D tentatively TRBD1 (6 bases). Trimming took 8 bases from V and 1 from J, leaving 9 bases between them. CDR1 LNHDA and CDR2 SQIVND come from the germline V gene (reference sequence). The CDR3 contains 13 residues. The CDR3 DNA is TGTGCCAGTCGTACAGGGTCCTACAATGAGCAGTTCTTC. As protein: CASRTGSYNEQFF.

This chain links TRBV2 with TRBJ1-4; D gene uncertain. Germline CDR1 and CDR2: SNHLY and FYNNEI. The CDR3 is 15 residues long. V dropped 6 bases and J dropped 0 bases, with 11 bases sitting between them. CDR3 in amino acids: CASSKNRPTNEKLFF. CDR3 coding DNA: TGTGCCAGCAGCAAAAACCGACCAACTAATGAAAAACTGTTTTTT.

This chain connects TRBV7-3 to TRBJ2-6; the match to TRBD1 covers 7 bases. Germline trimming cut 5 bases from V and 0 bases from J; bases unmatched to any gene: 7. The CDR3 runs 17 residues. The germline V gene has CDR1 SGHTA and CDR2 FQGTGA. As DNA, the CDR3 is TGTGCCAGCAGCACCACAGGGGCCCACTCTGGGGCCAACGTCCTGACTTTC. This encodes CASSTTGAHSGANVLTF.

This clonotype was seen a single time. The CDR3 DNA reads as TGCAGTGCTAGGGACGTCTATGGCTACACCTTC. Protein sequence: CSARDVYGYTF. This chain joins TRBV20-1 and TRBJ1-2; D unresolved. V lost 3 bases and J 4 bases, leaving 6 bases between the germline ends. The CDR3 is 11 amino acids. Germline V gives CDR1 DFQATT, CDR2 SNEGSKA (reference sequence).

This rearrangement joins TRBV5-4 to TRBJ2-3; TRBD2 aligns across 9 bases. V dropped 4 bases and J dropped 2; count of bases not matched to a gene: 2. There are 14 residues in the CDR3. Germline V gene lookup returns CDR1 SGHNT and CDR2 YYREEE (reference sequence). Here the CDR3 DNA reads TGTGCCAGCAGCCGGACTAGCGCCACAGATACGCAGTATTTT. Its translation: CASSRTSATDTQYF.

This clonotype was seen a single time. The V gene is TRBV29-1, the J gene TRBJ2-5; D not resolved. There are 12 residues in the CDR3. Trimming removed 7 bases at V and 4 bases at J, with 13 bases between. CDR1 is SQVTM and CDR2 is ANQGSEA in the germline V gene. In DNA, the CDR3 is TGCAGCGCAGACTCCACAAGAGAGACCCAGTACTTC. Its protein product is CSADSTRETQYF.

The V call is TRBV23-1, the J call TRBJ2-1, with D possibly TRBD2 on 5 matching bases. TRBV23-1 carries the ORF label, with uncertain function. Trimming removed 8 bases from V and 8 bases from J, with 22 bases in between. This CDR3 has 15 residues. CDR3 sequence: CASYRTGSVGDEQFF. CDR3 nucleotide sequence: TGCGCCAGCTATAGGACTGGGAGCGTTGGCGATGAGCAGTTCTTC.

The chain employs TRBV29-1 and TRBJ1-1, with D unresolved. The CDR3 totals 10 residues. Deletions cut 7 bases from V and 1 base from J, with 4 bases between. Germline V lookup: CDR1 SQVTM, CDR2 ANQGSEA. CDR3 sequence reads: CSAENTEAFF. As DNA, the CDR3 is TGCAGCGCCGAGAACACTGAAGCTTTCTTT. The complete variable domain, with remaining parts taken from reference TRBV29-1 and TRBJ1-1, reads SAVISQKPSRDICQRGTSLTIQCQVDSQVTMMFWYRQQPGQSLTLIATANQGSEATYESGFVIDKFPISRPNLTFSTLTVSNMSPEDSSIYLCSAENTEAFFGQGTRLTVV.

The chain recombines TRBV6-5 with TRBJ1-3; D is undetermined. Germline V gene lookup returns CDR1 MNHEY and CDR2 SVGAGI. CDR3 size: 14 residues. V shed 6 bases and J shed 1 base, with 10 bases lying between them. The CDR3 region is CASSPGWSGNTIYF. For the CDR3, the DNA is TGTGCCAGCAGCCCCGGTTGGTCTGGAAACACCATATATTTT.

This clonotype was seen a handful of times. This chain uses TRBV2 with TRBJ2-3; D is unclear. Germline assignment: CDR1 SNHLY and CDR2 FYNNEI. Trimming stripped 1 base from V and 2 bases from J, with 7 bases between. The CDR3 loop spans 14 amino acids. The CDR3 coding sequence is TGTGCCAGCAGTGAAGGGGTAGTCACAGATACGCAGTATTTT. It yields the protein CASSEGVVTDTQYF.

This clonotype occurred once. The genes are TRBV20-1 and TRBJ2-7; D possibly corresponds to TRBD2 (6 bases). Trimming removed 2 bases from V and 1 base from J, with 15 bases in between. Per the germline V gene, CDR1 is DFQATT and CDR2 is SNEGSKA (reference sequence). CDR3 size: 15 residues. In DNA form, the CDR3 reads TGCAGTGCTAGACAACCGGGACTTCAGTCCTACGAGCAGTACTTC. Translation: CSARQPGLQSYEQYF.

The V call is TRBV27, the J call TRBJ1-2; 10 bases align to TRBD1. The CDR3 consists of 14 residues. V shed 3 bases and J 8 bases; nucleotides not matched to a gene: 6. Germline V gives CDR1 MNHEY, CDR2 SMNVEV (reference sequence). CDR3 DNA sequence: TGTGCCAGCAGTTTCCGACAGGGGGCACACGGCTACACCTTC. Translation gives CASSFRQGAHGYTF.